These 10 T cell receptor beta chains share one sample of origin, sequenced in a study of blood T cell repertoires in COVID-19. Measured with immunoSEQ multiplex PCR; TCRdb has only the in-frame clones, and not every one. The sample has roughly 410,000 clones, about 87% seen once. Material for sequencing was peripheral blood. The origin of the receptors is a woman aged 55-69 years with COVID-19, enrolled during active disease.

This chain links TRBV11-2 with TRBJ1-6; TRBD1 is a possible D gene (5 bases). Germline CDR1 reads SGHAT; CDR2 reads FQNNGV. Trimming cost V 1 base and J 7 bases, with 14 bases left between them. The CDR3 totals 16 residues. This CDR3 reads CASSLAGRGWNSPLHF. DNA of the CDR3: TGTGCCAGCAGCTTAGCAGGGAGGGGTTGGAATTCACCCCTCCACTTT.

This clone was picked up one time. The rearrangement uses TRBV19 and TRBJ2-3; 7 positions match TRBD1. Germline trimming cut 6 bases from V and 0 bases from J; bases unmatched to any gene: 3. CDR1 and CDR2 (germline): LNHDA, SQIVND (reference sequence). The CDR3 loop spans 14 amino acids. The DNA for the CDR3 is TGTGCCAGTAGCCGGACAGGCAGCACAGATACGCAGTATTTT. Encoded protein: CASSRTGSTDTQYF.

The rearrangement uses TRBV10-3 and TRBJ2-3; 11 bases are shared with TRBD1. The CDR3 contains 18 residues. Looked up from germline, CDR1 is ENHRY and CDR2 is SYGVKD. The ends lost 9 bases at V and 1 base at J; junction bases unmatched: 15. The CDR3 protein is CAMRPGQGVPSGTDTQYF. CDR3 DNA sequence: TGTGCCATGAGACCGGGACAGGGGGTTCCGTCCGGCACAGATACGCAGTATTTT.

The chain has TRBV28 and TRBJ1-5, with 9 bases matching TRBD1. CDR1 and CDR2 (germline): MDHEN, SYDVKM. This CDR3 is 14 amino acids long. V was pared by 10 bases and J by 10 bases, with 14 bases of the junction left unmatched. CDR3 sequence (DNA): TGTGCCACCACTCCCCGGGACAGGGTTAAACCCCAGCATTTT. Protein sequence: CATTPRDRVKPQHF. The full variable domain, with the rest looked up from reference TRBV28 and TRBJ1-5, is DVKVTQSSRYLVKRTGEKVFLECVQDMDHENMFWYRQDPGLGLRLIYFSYDVKMKEKGDIPEGYSVSREKKERFSLILESASTNQTSMYLCATTPRDRVKPQHFGDGTRLSIL.

V gene TRBV19 combines with J gene TRBJ2-5, with a tentative D call TRBD2 (5 bases). The ends were cut back, 1 base at V and 5 bases at J, with 11 bases in the middle. Looked up from germline, CDR1 is LNHDA and CDR2 is SQIVND (reference sequence). The CDR3 sequence is 14 residues long. The CDR3 here is CASSIAGVRETQYF. The DNA for the CDR3 is TGTGCCAGTAGTATAGCCGGGGTTCGGGAGACCCAGTACTTC.

V gene TRBV6-5 combines with J gene TRBJ2-4; D is perhaps TRBD1 (5 bases). The CDR3 consists of 11 residues. V lost 7 bases and J lost 8, with 9 bases in between. Germline CDR1 MNHEY, CDR2 SVGAGI. CDR3 nucleotide sequence: TGTGCCAGCACCAGGGCGGACATTCAGTACTTC. Translated: CASTRADIQYF.

The rearrangement joins TRBV7-3 to TRBJ2-5; D gene ambiguous. Trimming stripped 5 bases from V and 0 bases from J, with 7 bases between. The V gene's germline CDR1 is SGHTA and CDR2 FQGTGA. This CDR3 has 13 residues. The CDR3 loop is CASSMRYQETQYF. CDR3 bases: TGTGCCAGCAGCATGAGATACCAAGAGACCCAGTACTTC. The full variable domain, its missing parts supplied by reference TRBV7-3 and TRBJ2-5, is GAGVSQTPSNKVTEKGKYVELRCDPISGHTALYWYRQSLGQGPEFLIYFQGTGAADDSGLPNDRFFAVRPEGSVSTLKIQRTERGDSAVYLCASSMRYQETQYFGPGTRLLVL.

The rearrangement uses TRBV4-1 and TRBJ2-1; 8 nucleotides line up with TRBD2. Germline V CDR1 and CDR2: MGHRA, YSYEKL. Unmatched junction bases numbered 18, after V lost 7 bases and J lost 4 bases. This CDR3 region has 18 residues. The CDR3 DNA is TGCGCCAGCATGGTAAGGGTTTTAGGAGCGGGGGAGTACAATGAGCAGTTCTTC. Translated, it gives CASMVRVLGAGEYNEQFF.

The chain joins TRBV18 to TRBJ1-2; D gene unclear. V was pared by 5 bases and J by 6 bases, with 22 bases between. Germline V gene sequence: CDR1 KGHSH, CDR2 LQKENI. The CDR3 covers 16 residues. The CDR3 sequence: CASSFGDVVISNGYTF. Here the CDR3 DNA reads TGTGCCAGCTCATTCGGGGATGTGGTAATAAGCAATGGCTACACCTTC.

The J gene is TRBJ2-7, the V gene TRBV3-1 (or the pseudogene TRBV3-2), with 9 bases that match TRBD2. The CDR3 has 17 residues. Germline CDR1 reads LGHDT; CDR2 reads YNNKEL (reference sequence). Trimming cost V 4 bases and J 0 bases; bases outside gene matches: 10. As DNA, the CDR3 is TGTGCCAGCAGCCGAGGACAACTAGCGGGTAGCTCCTACGAGCAGTACTTC. Protein sequence: CASSRGQLAGSSYEQYF.